The 3 T cell receptor beta chains listed next were all sequenced from one sample in a study of T cells after yellow fever vaccination. TCRdb processed the 5' RACE reads anew with MiXCR; each CDR3 protein has one entry. The profile covers over 150,000 distinct CDR3 sequences, with roughly 6.4% appearing a single time and less than 3.5% taken by the ten largest. Sequences were derived from CD4+ T cells sorted from PBMCs, sampled on the day of the first yellow fever vaccination. The receptors were gathered from a young man who received the YFV17D yellow fever vaccine.

The chain has TRBV20-1 and TRBJ1-3, with unresolved D. This CDR3 contains 17 residues. Germline CDR1 reads DFQATT; CDR2 reads SNEGSKA (reference sequence). V lost 3 bases and J lost 2, with 20 bases in between. The CDR3 loop reads CSARGSGQWSPGNTIYF. CDR3 DNA: TGCAGTGCTAGGGGATCAGGCCAGTGGAGCCCTGGAAACACCATATATTTT.

This clonotype was recorded at least ten times. J is TRBJ1-5 and V is TRBV20-1, with 10 bases matching TRBD1. Trimming cost V 1 base and J 7 bases; bases outside gene matches: 4. Germline assignment: CDR1 DFQATT and CDR2 SNEGSKA (reference sequence). The CDR3 has 14 residues. CDR3 residues: CSARGQGARQPQHF. The CDR3 DNA follows: TGCAGTGCTAGAGGACAGGGGGCACGACAGCCCCAGCATTTT.

This clonotype has a count of ten or more. The chain is built from TRBV7-9 and TRBJ2-1; D possibly uses TRBD1 or TRBD2 (5 bases each). The CDR3 contains 14 residues. Germline V gene lookup returns CDR1 SEHNR and CDR2 FQNEAQ (reference sequence). V was shortened by 5 bases and J by 8 bases, with 16 bases between the two germline ends. The CDR3 DNA reads as TGTGCCAGCAGCCTCTCGGCCCGGGGCGATGAGCAGTTCTTC. It specifies CASSLSARGDEQFF.